This T cell receptor beta chain was documented in a study of tissue T cells after allogeneic stem cell transplantation. A remark on this clone: The gene names given are mouse names. The DNA ends 1 residue before the CDR3 does, and the rest of the CDR3 is filled in from the germline J gene.

This sample's time point: mouse harvest day 14 after allogeneic transplant. Tail vein injection delivered 10^7 T-cell-depleted bone marrow cells and 10^6 splenic CD5+ T cells. CDR1 SGHLS and CDR2 HYDKME come from the germline V gene. Germline trimming cut 2 bases from V and 7 bases from J; bases unmatched to any gene: 4. This CDR3 comprises 14 residues. Sequencing was performed with immunoSEQ multiplex PCR; in TCRdb, only in-frame clones are kept and a portion is missing. The sample lists approximately 5,000 clones; approximately 41% were seen once. The genes are TRBV12-2 and TRBJ2-1; TRBD1 matches at 10 bases. Sequenced input: gut tissue. The receptor was isolated from a female BALB/c mouse given C57BL/6 T cells with graft-versus-host disease after an allogeneic hematopoietic cell transplant. Partial CDR3 DNA: TGTGCCAGCTCTCAGGACAGGGGGAGGGCTGAGCAGTTC. Translating gives CASSQDRGRAEQF. The whole CDR3 protein is CASSQDRGRAEQFF.